The rows below give T cell receptor beta chains drawn from one sample of a study of T cells in Graves' hyperthyroidism and ophthalmopathy. TCRdb reanalysed the multiplex PCR reads using MiXCR and keeps one entry per CDR3 protein. Here the sample spans about 570,000 distinct CDR3 sequences, about 43% being singletons. The sequenced sample consisted of peripheral blood or thyroid tissue (not recorded which). These receptors were collected from an adult woman with Graves' disease, either hyperthyroidism or ophthalmopathy (not recorded which). CDR3s include the opening cysteine and the closing phenylalanine or tryptophan. The D gene is left open where the match is weak. Only some rows state a clone size, as once, few, many or a class for expanded clones.

13 | once | TRBJ2-2 | . | TRBV5-1 | CASSFTPGPGLFF | TGCGCCAGCAGCTTCACACCGGGGCCGGGGCTGTTTTTT
13 | few | TRBJ2-3 | . | TRBV10-1 | CASSETGTDTQYF | TGCGCCAGCAGTGAGACGGGGACAGATACGCAGTATTTT
14 | . | TRBJ2-5 | . | TRBV7-9 | CASSLDYYRETQYF | TGTGCCAGCAGCTTAGACTACTACAGGGAGACCCAGTACTTC
14 | . | TRBJ2-7 | . | TRBV15 | CATSRDVTTYEQYF | TGTGCCACCAGCAGAGATGTAACAACCTACGAGCAGTACTTC
16 | . | TRBJ1-1 | . | TRBV5-1 | CASSKGTDLVGAEAFF | TGCGCCAGCAGCAAAGGGACCGACCTCGTTGGTGCTGAAGCTTTCTTT
14 | many | TRBJ2-7 | TRBD1 | TRBV29-1 | CSVENRDSPYEQYF | TGCAGCGTTGAGAACCGGGACAGTCCCTACGAGCAGTACTTC
16 | . | TRBJ1-5 | TRBD1 | TRBV20-1 | CSASAGQGYGNQPQHF | TGCAGTGCTAGCGCGGGACAGGGATATGGCAATCAGCCCCAGCATTTT
16 | many | TRBJ2-7 | TRBD1 | TRBV7-3 | CASSLNWDRGLIEQYF | TGTGCCAGCAGCTTAAACTGGGACAGGGGTCTAATAGAGCAGTACTTC
15 | many | TRBJ1-2 | . | TRBV2 | CASSSASGQSGGYTF | TGTGCCAGCAGTTCCGCCTCAGGGCAATCAGGCGGCTACACCTTC
13 | . | TRBJ1-6 | . | TRBV9 | CASSPTGYSPLHF | TGTGCCAGCAGCCCGACGGGATATTCACCCCTCCACTTT
13 | . | TRBJ1-5 | . | TRBV10-3 | CAIGEARNQPQHF | TGTGCCATCGGCGAGGCTCGCAATCAGCCCCAGCATTTT
15 | many | TRBJ1-6 | . | TRBV4-1 | CASSQEGQNNSPLHF | TGCGCCAGCAGCCAAGAAGGGCAGAATAATTCACCCCTCCACTTT
14 | few | TRBJ1-1 | . | TRBV28 | CASSLIKGNTEAFF | TGTGCCAGCAGTTTGATCAAGGGGAACACTGAAGCTTTCTTT
16 | many | TRBJ1-5 | . | TRBV7-2 | CASSPRGGTSNQPQHF | TGTGCCAGCAGCCCCCGGGGGGGTACTAGCAATCAGCCCCAGCATTTT
20 | . | TRBJ1-1 | TRBD1 | TRBV2 | CACSARPPAWTGGMNTEAFF | TGTGCCTGCAGTGCTCGCCCGCCCGCCTGGACAGGGGGCATGAACACTGAAGCTTTCTTT
15 | . | TRBJ2-3 | . | TRBV5-1 | CASSFDRGSTDTQYF | TGCGCCAGCAGCTTCGACCGCGGCAGCACAGATACGCAGTATTTT
15 | . | TRBJ2-5 | TRBD2 | TRBV19 | CASRTGLGIIETQYF | TGTGCCAGTAGGACGGGACTAGGAATCATAGAGACCCAGTACTTC
15 | few | TRBJ1-3 | TRBD1 | TRBV29-1 | CSVQRDSFSGNTIYF | TGCAGCGTGCAAAGGGACAGTTTCTCTGGAAACACCATATATTTT
14 | . | TRBJ2-7 | TRBD2 | TRBV10-3 | CAISESSGTYEQYF | TGTGCCATCAGTGAGTCTAGCGGGACCTACGAGCAGTACTTC
16 | . | TRBJ2-1 | . | TRBV14 | CASSNRELAIYNEQFF | TGTGCCAGCAGCAACCGGGAGTTAGCGATCTACAATGAGCAGTTCTTC
18 | . | TRBJ1-5 | . | TRBV13 | CASSVLRAERAGSQPQHF | TGTGCCAGCAGCGTGTTGAGGGCGGAACGCGCGGGGAGTCAGCCCCAGCATTTT
13 | . | TRBJ1-6 | TRBD1 | TRBV20-1 | CSAGTAPLGSLHF | TGCAGTGCTGGGACAGCTCCCCTTGGGTCCCTCCACTTT
16 | . | TRBJ2-5 | . | TRBV5-4 | CASSQGGGARQETQYF | TGTGCCAGCAGCCAGGGAGGGGGGGCGCGACAAGAGACCCAGTACTTC
11 | . | TRBJ1-5 | . | TRBV10-3 | CAISDPEPQHF | TGTGCCATCAGTGATCCGGAGCCCCAGCATTTT
12 | few | TRBJ2-7 | . | TRBV28 | CASRYSLYEQYF | TGTGCCAGCAGGTACAGTCTCTACGAGCAGTACTTC
12 | . | TRBJ2-7 | . | TRBV28 | CASIFLSYEQYF | TGTGCCAGCATTTTTCTCAGCTACGAGCAGTACTTC
15 | . | TRBJ1-2 | TRBD1 | TRBV5-7 | CASSSSRDRRVGYTF | TGTGCCAGCAGCTCCTCCCGGGACAGGCGAGTCGGCTACACCTTC
11 | few | TRBJ2-1 | . | TRBV20-1 | CSASYSVWQFF | TGCAGTGCCTCTTACTCCGTGTGGCAGTTCTTC
15 | many | TRBJ1-1 | . | TRBV7-9 | CASLSSGGRNTEAFF | TGTGCCAGCTTATCAAGTGGGGGGCGGAACACTGAAGCTTTCTTT
16 | few | TRBJ2-1 | TRBD1 | TRBV10-3 | CAISFHGQGADNEQFF | TGTGCCATCAGTTTTCATGGACAGGGGGCTGATAATGAGCAGTTCTTC
14 | few | TRBJ2-5 | . | TRBV29-1 | CSVEVNRAQETQYF | TGCAGCGTTGAAGTGAACAGGGCCCAAGAGACCCAGTACTTC
14 | . | TRBJ2-5 | . | TRBV7-2 | CASRLTGRGETQYF | TGTGCCAGCAGGCTGACCGGGAGAGGTGAGACCCAGTACTTC
12 | . | TRBJ2-5 | . | TRBV29-1 | CSVVWGKETQYF | TGCAGCGTTGTCTGGGGGAAAGAGACCCAGTACTTC
16 | . | TRBJ1-5 | . | TRBV25-1 | CASSARDRQGHQPQHF | TGTGCCAGCAGTGCTAGAGATCGGCAGGGACATCAGCCCCAGCATTTT
14 | . | TRBJ1-5 | TRBD1 | TRBV6-5 | CAISGQGPGQPQHF | TGTGCCATCAGTGGACAGGGACCAGGTCAGCCCCAGCATTTT
13 | many | TRBJ2-5 | TRBD2 | TRBV19 | CASGTSGQETQYF | TGTGCCAGCGGGACTAGCGGTCAAGAGACCCAGTACTTC
15 | . | TRBJ2-3 | . | TRBV5-1 | CASSLYPVNTDTQYF | TGCGCCAGCAGCTTGTATCCGGTAAACACAGATACGCAGTATTTT
12 | many | TRBJ1-5 | . | TRBV28 | CASNYRDQPQHF | TGTGCCAGCAATTACAGGGATCAGCCCCAGCATTTT
13 | many | TRBJ1-5 | . | TRBV12-3/TRBV12-4 | CASSLLVGQPQHF | TGTGCCAGCAGTTTGTTGGTGGGGCAGCCCCAGCATTTT
12 | . | TRBJ2-5 | . | TRBV29-1 | CSVGPLQETQYF | TGCAGCGTTGGCCCACTACAAGAGACCCAGTACTTC
13 | . | TRBJ2-5 | TRBD2 | TRBV20-1 | CSARGGLAETQYF | TGCAGTGCTAGGGGCGGACTAGCGGAGACCCAGTACTTC
14 | . | TRBJ1-1 | TRBD1 | TRBV10-3 | CAISDYRGDTEAFF | TGTGCCATCAGTGATTACAGGGGAGACACTGAAGCTTTCTTT
14 | many | TRBJ1-2 | . | TRBV5-5 | CASSDSGGNYGYTF | TGTGCCAGCTCTGACTCGGGGGGGAACTATGGCTACACCTTC
15 | . | TRBJ1-5 | . | TRBV10-2 | CASSVQGASNQPQHF | TGCGCCAGCAGTGTACAGGGCGCCAGCAATCAGCCCCAGCATTTT
14 | many | TRBJ1-5 | . | TRBV5-6 | CASSSQATEQPQHF | TGTGCCAGCAGCTCCCAGGCTACAGAGCAGCCCCAGCATTTT
14 | many | TRBJ1-1 | . | TRBV7-9 | CASSFSGSNTEAFF | TGTGCCAGCAGCTTTTCGGGTTCTAACACTGAAGCTTTCTTT
14 | . | TRBJ2-5 | . | TRBV24-1 | CATSETQVQETQYF | TGTGCCACCAGTGAAACCCAAGTCCAAGAGACCCAGTACTTC
13 | . | TRBJ2-1 | . | TRBV20-1 | CSVRMAANNEQFF | TGCAGTGTCCGGATGGCGGCGAACAATGAGCAGTTCTTC
15 | . | TRBJ2-5 | . | TRBV5-1 | CASNLVPSPQETQYF | TGCGCCAGCAACTTAGTTCCGTCCCCTCAAGAGACCCAGTACTTC
13 | . | TRBJ1-2 | TRBD1 | TRBV7-3 | CASSRDRADGYTF | TGTGCCAGCAGTCGAGACAGGGCGGATGGCTACACCTTC